The 13 T cell receptor beta chains in this list originate from one sample, sequenced in a study of T-cell memory formation after mild COVID-19. TCRdb re-derived calls from the 5' RACE reads in MiXCR, one entry per CDR3 protein. The data contain hundreds of thousands of distinct CDR3 sequences, 20% to 25% of them singletons. Sequenced input: PBMCs or a T cell subset sorted from them (not recorded which). Source of these receptors: an adult woman who had mild COVID-19 (a few samples of this study predate the infection). Cell type and time point are not known.

The chain couples TRBV2 to TRBJ2-1; 15 bases line up with TRBD2. V lost 7 bases and J lost 8; bases outside the gene matches: 9. CDR3 length equals 16 residues. From germline, CDR1 is SNHLY and CDR2 FYNNEI. DNA of the CDR3: TGTGCCAGCACCGGACTAGCGGGAGGGCCCCAGGATGAGCAGTTCTTC. It is translated as CASTGLAGGPQDEQFF.

The rearrangement joins TRBV10-3 to TRBJ2-1, with no clear D. Germline V gene data show CDR1 as ENHRY and CDR2 as SYGVKD. This CDR3 comprises 16 residues. Trimming removed 0 bases from V and 9 bases from J, with 18 bases in between. The CDR3 bases are TGTGCCATCAGTGAGTCGAATACTATTTGGTTGGCTGAGCAGTTCTTC. Protein product: CAISESNTIWLAEQFF.

V gene TRBV2 combines with J gene TRBJ2-2; D might be TRBD2 (5 bases). The ends were cut back, 9 bases at V and 4 bases at J, with 21 bases in the middle. This CDR3 contains 16 residues. CDR1 and CDR2 from the germline V gene are SNHLY and FYNNEI. Here the CDR3 reads CASMGELVAITGELFF. The CDR3 DNA is TGTGCCAGTATGGGAGAACTAGTGGCCATCACCGGGGAGCTGTTTTTT.

The rearrangement uses TRBV6-5 and TRBJ1-2, with D unresolved. Germline V gene lookup returns CDR1 MNHEY and CDR2 SVGAGI. With 0 bases removed from V and 1 base from J, the gap between germline ends came to 6 bases. CDR3 length: 14 amino acids. The CDR3 reads CASSYSNSNYGYTF. The CDR3 DNA sequence: TGTGCCAGCAGTTACTCGAACAGTAACTATGGCTACACCTTC.

This clonotype has more than one count but fewer than ten. V usage is TRBV4-1 and J usage is TRBJ1-2; D ambiguous. The CDR3 is 14 amino acids. Trimming shortened V by 0 bases and J by 6 bases, and 11 bases separated the two germline ends. The germline V gene has CDR1 MGHRA and CDR2 YSYEKL. The CDR3 spells CASSQDPFANGYTF. The DNA of the CDR3 is TGCGCCAGCAGCCAAGATCCTTTCGCTAATGGCTACACCTTC.

The chain recombines TRBV5-1 with TRBJ2-2; 10 positions agree with TRBD1. Germline V gene data show CDR1 as SGHRS and CDR2 as YFSETQ. The CDR3 sequence is 15 residues long. V lost 3 bases, J lost 4 bases, and 3 bases stayed unmatched. CDR3 DNA sequence: TGCGCCAGCAGCTCCGGGGACAGGGGCACCGGGGAGCTGTTTTTT. Translating gives CASSSGDRGTGELFF.

The V call is TRBV12-3 or TRBV12-4, the J call TRBJ2-3; D remains unclear. The V and J ends lost 10 bases and 2 bases respectively, with 10 bases between them. This CDR3 is 12 amino acids long. DNA for the CDR3: TGTGCCACCGCATCCTACACAGATACGCAGTATTTT. It encodes CATASYTDTQYF.

This clonotype has a handful of counts. The chain links TRBV7-8 to TRBJ1-1; TRBD1 might be the D (6 bases). Trimming cost V 2 bases and J 9 bases, with 25 bases left between them. Germline V lookup: CDR1 SGHVS, CDR2 FQNEAQ. The CDR3 spans 17 residues. The CDR3 bases are TGTGCCAGCAGCTTATTCTTTGCCTCGTCAGGGGCACCCAAAGCTTTCTTT. This codes for CASSLFFASSGAPKAFF.

This clonotype was observed a few times. The chain employs TRBV19 and TRBJ1-2; D might be TRBD1 (5 bases). Trimming shortened V by 5 bases and J by 5 bases, and 21 bases separated the two germline ends. This CDR3 spans 16 amino acids. Looked up from germline, CDR1 is LNHDA and CDR2 is SQIVND (reference sequence). CDR3: CASSSTGPAVFYGYTF. The CDR3 DNA sequence: TGTGCCAGTAGTTCGACGGGACCCGCCGTTTTTTATGGCTACACCTTC.

V and J are TRBV6-2 or TRBV6-3 and TRBJ2-7; D is perhaps TRBD1 (6 bases). This CDR3 has 16 amino acids. Trimming shortened V by 6 bases and J by 0 bases, and 18 bases separated the two germline ends. CDR1 is MNHEY and CDR2 is SVGEGT in the germline V gene. CDR3 in amino acids: CASRPQGPEPSYEQYF. The DNA for the CDR3 is TGTGCCAGCAGGCCCCAGGGGCCAGAACCCTCCTACGAGCAGTACTTC.

J is TRBJ1-1 and V is TRBV5-1; a possible D gene is TRBD1 (6 bases). In germline, CDR1 is SGHRS, CDR2 YFSETQ. This CDR3 is built from 15 residues. V was shortened by 4 bases and J by 1 base, with 14 bases between the two germline ends. The CDR3 reads CASSPDGQPNTEAFF. The CDR3 DNA is TGCGCCAGCAGCCCTGACGGACAGCCGAACACTGAAGCTTTCTTT.

This clonotype was found many times. The chain employs TRBV3-1 and TRBJ2-3; 14 bases align to TRBD2. CDR1 and CDR2 (germline): LGHDT, YNNKEL (reference sequence). There are 17 residues in the CDR3. The trim removed 4 bases at V and 9 bases at J, leaving 12 bases unmatched. This CDR3 is CASSPWTSGRQKGTQYF. In DNA, the CDR3 is TGTGCCAGCAGCCCTTGGACTAGCGGGAGGCAAAAGGGGACGCAGTATTTT.

This clonotype was counted a few times. V and J are TRBV4-1 and TRBJ2-1, with D maybe TRBD2 (6 bases). V dropped 1 base and J dropped 1 base, with 14 bases sitting between them. Germline V gene data show CDR1 as MGHRA and CDR2 as YSYEKL. The CDR3 extends over 17 amino acids. The CDR3 DNA is TGCGCCAGCAGCCAAGCGCACTTCGGGGGATCCTACAATGAGCAGTTCTTC. Its translation: CASSQAHFGGSYNEQFF.